This T cell receptor (beta chain) was sequenced during a study of blood T cell repertoires in COVID-19. The method was immunoSEQ multiplex PCR; TCRdb's version includes in-frame clones alone and lacks a portion of them. The profile shows over 300,000 clones, 89% of them singletons. There are 20 residues in the CDR3. The sequence derives from a man aged 40-49 years with acute or convalescent COVID-19. The V gene is TRBV7-5, the J gene TRBJ2-2; whether TRBD1, the table's D call, matches the DNA was not checked. TRBV7-5 is recorded as a pseudogene. The sequenced material came from peripheral blood. For the CDR3, the DNA is TGTGCCAGAAGCTTTATCTCACCCCCTCTGGACAGGGGGCCGACCGGGGAGCTGTTTTTT. Translation gives CARSFISPPLDRGPTGELFF.